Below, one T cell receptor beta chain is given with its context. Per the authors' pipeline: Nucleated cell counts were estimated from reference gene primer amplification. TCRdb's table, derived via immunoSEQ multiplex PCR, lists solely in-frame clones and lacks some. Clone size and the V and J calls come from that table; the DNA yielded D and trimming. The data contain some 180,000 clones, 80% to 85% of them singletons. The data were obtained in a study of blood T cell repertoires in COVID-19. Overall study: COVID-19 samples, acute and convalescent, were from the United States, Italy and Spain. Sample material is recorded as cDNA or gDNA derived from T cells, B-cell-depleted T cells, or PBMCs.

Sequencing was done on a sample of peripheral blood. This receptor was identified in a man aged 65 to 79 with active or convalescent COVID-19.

The CDR3 region is CASSPRGAYTEAFF. As DNA, the CDR3 is TGCGCCAGCAGCCCTCGCGGGGCGTACACTGAAGCTTTCTTT. The V and J genes are TRBV5-1 and TRBJ1-1; D might be TRBD1 (5 bases). Trimming pared 4 bases from V and 3 bases from J, leaving 13 bases between. CDR1 is SGHRS and CDR2 is YFSETQ in the germline V gene. The CDR3 totals 14 residues.